This T cell receptor (beta chain) came from a study of T cells in localized non-small cell lung cancer. Study-wide points: Uninvolved nearby lung showed the greatest T cell clonality, exceeding that found in tumor. Increased T cell density in blood showed an association with longer overall survival.

Germline loops: CDR1 MDHEN, CDR2 SYDVKM. V was clipped by 7 bases and J by 3 bases, with 11 bases between them. CDR3 length: 13 residues. Sequencing was performed with immunoSEQ multiplex PCR; in TCRdb, only in-frame clones are kept and a portion is missing. This sample carries several thousand clones, less than 45% of them seen once, and the ten largest clones take approximately 9%. Details on this clone: Antigen specificity is unknown.

The clonotype was recovered from a woman aged 35-75 years with stage II squamous cell lung carcinoma. The material was lung tumor tissue, obtained before any cancer treatment. The rearrangement links TRBV28 to TRBJ2-3; D not certain. Here the CDR3 DNA reads TGTGCCAGCAAACTATACCAGACAGATACGCAGTATTTT. It yields the protein CASKLYQTDTQYF.